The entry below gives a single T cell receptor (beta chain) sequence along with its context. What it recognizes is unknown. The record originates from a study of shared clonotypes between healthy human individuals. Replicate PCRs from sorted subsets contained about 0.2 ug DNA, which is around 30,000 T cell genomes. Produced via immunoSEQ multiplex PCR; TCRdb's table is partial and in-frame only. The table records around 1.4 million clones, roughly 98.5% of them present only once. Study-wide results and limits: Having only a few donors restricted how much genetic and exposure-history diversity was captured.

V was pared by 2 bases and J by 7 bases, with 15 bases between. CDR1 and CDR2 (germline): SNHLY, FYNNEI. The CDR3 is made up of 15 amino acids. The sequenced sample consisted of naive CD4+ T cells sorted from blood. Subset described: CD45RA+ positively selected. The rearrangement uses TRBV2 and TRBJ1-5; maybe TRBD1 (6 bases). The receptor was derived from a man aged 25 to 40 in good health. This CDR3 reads CASSERSGVGQPQHF. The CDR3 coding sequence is TGTGCCAGCAGTGAACGGTCAGGGGTGGGACAGCCCCAGCATTTT.